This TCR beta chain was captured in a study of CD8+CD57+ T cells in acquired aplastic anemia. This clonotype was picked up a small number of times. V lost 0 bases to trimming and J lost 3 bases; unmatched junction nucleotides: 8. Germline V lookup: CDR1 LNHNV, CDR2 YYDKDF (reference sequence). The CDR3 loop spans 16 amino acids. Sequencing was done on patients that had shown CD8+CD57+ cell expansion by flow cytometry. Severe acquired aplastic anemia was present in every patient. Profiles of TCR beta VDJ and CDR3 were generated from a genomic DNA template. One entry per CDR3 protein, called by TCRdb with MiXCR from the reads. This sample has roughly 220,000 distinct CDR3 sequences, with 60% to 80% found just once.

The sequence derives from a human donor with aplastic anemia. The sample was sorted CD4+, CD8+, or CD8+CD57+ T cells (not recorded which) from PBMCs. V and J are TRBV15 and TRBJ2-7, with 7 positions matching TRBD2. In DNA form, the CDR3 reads TGTGCCACCAGCAGAGATGTCGCTAGCGGAAACTACGAGCAGTACTTC. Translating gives CATSRDVASGNYEQYF. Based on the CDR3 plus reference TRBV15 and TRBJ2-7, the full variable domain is DAMVIQNPRYQVTQFGKPVTLSCSQTLNHNVMYWYQQKSSQAPKLLFHYYDKDFNNEADTPDNFQSRRPNTSFCFLDIRSPGLGDTAMYLCATSRDVASGNYEQYFGPGTRLTVT.